This entry lists 5 T cell receptor beta chains sequenced from one sample in a study of cytomegalovirus exposure and HLA in healthy donors. Primers included in the PCR were 60 Vbeta and 13 Jbeta primers. TCRdb keeps only in-frame clones here, not all; method: immunoSEQ multiplex PCR. The data show some 130,000 clones, with approximately 79% seen just once and approximately 6.2% held by the top ten. The sequenced material came from PBMCs. The origin of the receptors is a man between 40 and 49 years old in good health and CMV-seropositive.

This sequence joins TRBV5-4 and TRBJ2-7, with TRBD2 as a possible D gene (6 bases). The CDR3 is made up of 17 amino acids. CDR1 is SGHNT, CDR2 YYREEE, per germline (reference sequence). The V gene lost 4 bases and the J gene lost 0 bases, with 20 bases spanning the gap. The CDR3 sequence is CASSPGGAEGSSYEQYF. The DNA of the CDR3 is TGTGCCAGCAGCCCGGGCGGAGCGGAGGGGAGCTCCTACGAGCAGTACTTC.

This chain connects TRBV5-5 to TRBJ1-4; D may be TRBD1 (5 bases). The CDR3 consists of 15 residues. Deletions cut 4 bases from V and 4 bases from J, with 14 bases between. Germline V gene sequence: CDR1 SGHKS, CDR2 YYEKEE (reference sequence). CDR3 sequence: CASSGKGLRNEKLFF. CDR3 nucleotide sequence: TGTGCCAGCAGCGGGAAGGGGCTTCGTAATGAAAAACTGTTTTTT.

The chain carries TRBV5-8 and TRBJ1-5; D ambiguous. CDR1 is SGHTS, CDR2 YDEGEE, per germline. V was shortened by 5 bases and J by 2 bases, with 14 bases between the two germline ends. The CDR3 runs to 15 residues. The CDR3 is CASRARRVGNQPQHF. The CDR3 nucleotides read TGTGCCAGCAGGGCGCGGAGGGTCGGCAATCAGCCCCAGCATTTT.

This clone was recorded a few times. The junction differs from germline at one of its ends, possibly a read error. J is TRBJ2-2 and V is TRBV7-9, with a weak D call TRBD2 (6 bases). The CDR3 is 12 residues long. The germline V gene encodes CDR1 SEHNR and CDR2 FQNEAQ (reference sequence). For the CDR3, the DNA is TGTTCCAGCGCGGGATCATCCGGGGAGCTGTTTTTT. Residues: CSSAGSSGELFF.

The chain recombines TRBV28 with TRBJ1-1; D is perhaps TRBD1 (6 bases). Trimming pared 4 bases from V and 11 bases from J, leaving 11 bases between. The CDR3 has 11 amino acids. CDR1 and CDR2 from the germline V gene are MDHEN and SYDVKM. This CDR3 is CASSSQGWAFF. CDR3 nucleotide sequence: TGTGCCAGCAGTTCACAGGGATGGGCTTTCTTT.